This record looks at one T cell receptor (beta chain) sequence and its context. It has no known antigen specificity. No much larger clone exists at a distance of one base, and base qualities are not known. TCRbeta CDR3 regions were amplified from genomic DNA by means of the immunoSEQ Assay, a bias-controlled multiplex PCR. The authors' analysis ran thus. The number of nucleated cells in each sample was estimated from the amplification of reference gene primers within the assay. Sequence reads were collapsed and filtered to measure the absolute abundance of every unique TCRbeta CDR3 rearrangement. For each sample, productive Simpson clonality was calculated by taking the square root of Simpson's diversity index across productive rearrangements. The table was pulled from immuneACCESS by TCRdb, which kept in-frame rearrangements only. Such tables lose some clones; where checked, under half of the loss comes from unresolved V genes, and the rest has no known cause. V and J calls and clone size come straight from that table; D and trimming were deduced from the DNA. This sample comprises over 200,000 clones, 88% of them detected only once. Of the sample, 0.7% to 0.85% falls within the top ten clones.

This sample is part of a study of blood T cell repertoires in COVID-19 (dated by TCRdb to 2018 to 2020). Looking at the study overall: Collaborator samples came from the United States, Italy and Spain and covered acute and convalescent phases of COVID-19. The material from the prospective study consisted of cDNA or gDNA derived from T cells, B-cell-depleted T cells, or PBMCs. Deeply sampled blood TCRbeta repertoires from subjects exposed to, actively infected with, or recovered from COVID-19 were included in the dataset. The repertoires were released in a freely available public database meant as a resource for research on the immune response to SARS-CoV-2. Samples were obtained from the ongoing ImmuneRACE study (first 160 participants) and from some 1,200 subjects provided by 6 global collaborators. A de-identified subject ID, COVID-19 status, age in years and sex were almost always included in the sample metadata. Where available, HLA class I and class II types were taken from metadata supplied by the sample provider and were not determined by assay-based typing.

The CDR3 runs 15 residues from the cysteine to the phenylalanine. The sequence is cut down to CDR3 DNA, 45 bases in frame from base 1. The germline ends are 18 bases apart after V is trimmed by 5 bases and J by 8 bases. In the germline V gene (reference sequence), CDR1 corresponds to SEHNR and CDR2 to FQNEAQ. The study at large found these results: Clinical and demographic metadata were provided uncurated, with the amount varying by source and participant.

The collaborating institutions used their own protocols to collect whole blood in K2EDTA tubes. For TCRbeta analysis, collaborators shipped samples as frozen whole blood, isolated PBMCs, or DNA extracted from either of those sample types. The receptor was isolated from a woman aged 30 to 39 with acute or convalescent COVID-19. Sequencing was carried out using peripheral blood. Recombination joined TRBV7-9 with TRBJ1-4, with no D gene named confidently. The CDR3 sequence is CASSLRTPTGEKLFF. In nucleotide form, the sequence is TGTGCCAGCAGCCTCAGGACGCCAACGGGGGAAAAACTGTTTTTT.